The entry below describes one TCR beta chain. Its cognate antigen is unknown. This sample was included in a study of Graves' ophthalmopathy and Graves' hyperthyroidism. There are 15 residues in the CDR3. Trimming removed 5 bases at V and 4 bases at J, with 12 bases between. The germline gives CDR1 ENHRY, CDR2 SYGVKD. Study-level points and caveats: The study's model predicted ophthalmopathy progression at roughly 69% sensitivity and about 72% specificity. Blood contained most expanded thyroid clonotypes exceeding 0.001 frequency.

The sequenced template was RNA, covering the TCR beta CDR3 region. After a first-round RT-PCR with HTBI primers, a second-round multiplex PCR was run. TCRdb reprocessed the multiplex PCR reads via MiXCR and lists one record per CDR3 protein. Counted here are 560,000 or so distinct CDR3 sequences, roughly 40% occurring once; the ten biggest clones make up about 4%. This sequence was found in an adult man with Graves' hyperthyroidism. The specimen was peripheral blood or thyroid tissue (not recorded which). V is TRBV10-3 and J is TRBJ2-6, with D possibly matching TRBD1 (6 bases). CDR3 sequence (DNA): TGTGCCATCAGTCAACAGGGAGCCGGGGCCAACGTCCTGACTTTC. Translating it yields CAISQQGAGANVLTF.